This passage covers 21 T cell receptor beta chains from one sample sequenced in a study of T-cell reconstitution after alpha-beta-depleted transplantation in children. The TCRbeta library incorporated unique molecular identifiers. MiXCR, run by TCRdb on the PCR reads, gives a single entry per CDR3 protein. The table includes 80,000 to 100,000 distinct CDR3 sequences, around a quarter detected once. This material consisted of PBMCs, taken before TCRalphabeta/CD19-depleted stem cell transplant. The receptors derive from a boy aged 2-15 years with acute lymphoblastic leukemia, due to receive a stem cell transplant.

DNA for the CDR3: TGTGCCAGCAGCTTAGCCGGGACAGGCTTGGAAGGGCGGTTCTTC. Amino acid sequence: CASSLAGTGLEGRFF. The chain links TRBV7-9 to TRBJ2-1; TRBD1 matches at 8 bases. This CDR3 is built from 15 residues. Per the germline V gene, CDR1 is SEHNR and CDR2 is FQNEAQ (reference sequence). Trimming at V came to 0 bases and at J to 15 bases, leaving 13 bases not matched to a gene.

This clonotype was picked up a small number of times. The chain uses TRBV11-3 and TRBJ2-3, with D possibly TRBD2 on 6 matching bases. CDR1 is SGHNT, CDR2 YENEEA, per germline. Trimming cost V 1 base and J 2 bases, with 10 bases left between them. This CDR3 spans 15 amino acids. The CDR3 sequence is CASSLGLANTDTQYF. The CDR3 DNA reads as TGTGCCAGCAGCTTAGGGCTAGCGAACACAGATACGCAGTATTTT.

The chain links TRBV5-4 to TRBJ2-7; 7 bases agree with TRBD1. From germline, CDR1 is SGHNT and CDR2 YYREEE (reference sequence). The CDR3 runs to 19 residues. Germline trimming cut 2 bases from V and 0 bases from J; bases unmatched to any gene: 17. CDR3: CASSFSPTRQGSSSYEQYF. The CDR3 DNA reads TGTGCCAGCAGCTTCTCCCCGACGAGACAGGGCTCCAGCTCCTACGAGCAGTACTTC.

CDR3: CASSSGGGQPQHF. The CDR3 DNA follows: TGTGCCAGCAGTTCAGGGGGAGGCCAGCCCCAGCATTTT. The chain links TRBV27 to TRBJ1-5; 7 nucleotides match TRBD1. Per the germline V gene, CDR1 is MNHEY and CDR2 is SMNVEV (reference sequence). CDR3 size: 13 residues. V gave up 4 bases and J gave up 7 bases; unmatched junction bases: 4.

This clonotype was seen ten or more times. This chain connects TRBV4-3 to TRBJ2-1, with a tentative D call TRBD1 (6 bases). The germline V and J ends were trimmed by 1 base and 4 bases, with 11 bases remaining between them. Germline V lookup: CDR1 LGHNA, CDR2 YSLEER. The CDR3 is made up of 15 amino acids. CDR3 residues: CASSQAGDIYNEQFF. Written as DNA, the CDR3 is TGCGCCAGCAGCCAAGCAGGGGATATATACAATGAGCAGTTCTTC.

J is TRBJ2-1 and V is TRBV5-1; D not resolved. This CDR3 region has 13 residues. Germline CDR1 SGHRS, CDR2 YFSETQ. V was cut by 0 bases and J by 1 base, with 2 bases left in between. CDR3 bases: TGCGCCAGCAGCTTGGAATCCTACAATGAGCAGTTCTTC. As protein: CASSLESYNEQFF. Full variable domain (rest looked up from reference TRBV5-1 and TRBJ2-1): KAGVTQTPRYLIKTRGQQVTLSCSPISGHRSVSWYQQTPGQGLQFLFEYFSETQRNKGNFPGRFSGRQFSNSRSEMNVSTLELGDSALYLCASSLESYNEQFFGPGTRLTVL.

This clonotype appeared a few times. The V gene is TRBV28, the J gene TRBJ2-1; a weak D match, TRBD2 (6 bases). The germline V gene encodes CDR1 MDHEN and CDR2 SYDVKM. The CDR3 is made up of 16 amino acids. Trimming left V 3 bases short and J 4 bases short, with 16 bases between. CDR3 residues: CASSFPSGGAYNEQFF. The CDR3 bases are TGTGCCAGCAGTTTCCCCAGCGGAGGGGCTTACAATGAGCAGTTCTTC.

V gene TRBV28 combines with J gene TRBJ2-5; 8 positions agree with TRBD1. Germline loops: CDR1 MDHEN, CDR2 SYDVKM. This CDR3 comprises 13 residues. V lost 6 bases to trimming and J lost 2 bases; unmatched junction nucleotides: 2. CDR3 amino acids: CASRGTGQETQYF. The CDR3, as DNA: TGTGCCAGCAGGGGGACAGGACAAGAGACCCAGTACTTC.

This clonotype has a handful of counts. The rearrangement links TRBV12-3 or TRBV12-4 to TRBJ2-7; 7 bases align to TRBD1. The CDR3 totals 15 residues. After removal of 2 bases from V and 0 bases from J, the junction contained 4 bases not matched to a gene. CDR3 coding DNA: TGTGCCAGCAGTTTACAACGGGACAGCTCCTACGAGCAGTACTTC. It specifies CASSLQRDSSYEQYF.

This chain links TRBV4-1 with TRBJ2-7; the D gene is possibly TRBD1 (7 bases). The V gene's germline CDR1 is MGHRA and CDR2 YSYEKL. Trimming cost V 1 base and J 0 bases, with 13 bases left between them. This CDR3 comprises 16 residues. The chain's CDR3 is CASSQVSGGYSYEQYF. The DNA of the CDR3 is TGCGCCAGCAGCCAAGTGTCAGGGGGGTACTCCTACGAGCAGTACTTC.

This clonotype was detected a few times. The CDR3 protein is CASSPVGSPDSYEQYF. In nucleotides, the CDR3 is TGTGCCAGCAGCCCGGTCGGGAGCCCAGACTCCTACGAGCAGTACTTC. The V gene is TRBV7-9, the J gene TRBJ2-7, with D possibly matching TRBD2 (6 bases). Trimming pared 5 bases from V and 0 bases from J, leaving 17 bases between. The CDR3 is made up of 16 amino acids. The germline gives CDR1 SEHNR, CDR2 FQNEAQ (reference sequence).

The chain carries TRBV18 and TRBJ1-1; 11 bases agree with TRBD1. The CDR3 contains 19 residues. Germline lookup yields CDR1 KGHSH and CDR2 LQKENI. Losses at the gene ends were 3 bases for V and 5 bases for J; bases not matched to a gene: 17. The CDR3 region is CASSPPPWTGGEYKTEAFF. The CDR3 DNA follows: TGTGCCAGCTCACCCCCCCCGTGGACAGGGGGCGAATATAAAACTGAAGCTTTCTTT.

V and J are TRBV20-1 and TRBJ2-7; 7 nucleotides match TRBD2. The length of the CDR3 is 13 residues. Germline CDR1 reads DFQATT; CDR2 reads SNEGSKA (reference sequence). The V segment lost 6 bases and the J segment 2 bases; nucleotides outside the gene matches: 7. The CDR3 region is CSAPEGTTYEQYF. The CDR3 region has the DNA TGCAGTGCGCCTGAGGGGACTACCTACGAGCAGTACTTC.

This clonotype was recorded a few times. As DNA, the CDR3 is TGTGCCAGTGGAGGAAGATACAATGAGCAGTTCTTC. Protein: CASGGRYNEQFF. The chain uses TRBV9 and TRBJ2-1, with D maybe TRBD2 (5 bases). Trimming shortened V by 8 bases and J by 4 bases, and 10 bases separated the two germline ends. Germline V gene sequence: CDR1 SGDLS, CDR2 YYNGEE. The CDR3 runs 12 residues.

The V and J genes are TRBV4-1 and TRBJ2-7, with 7 positions matching TRBD2. This CDR3 has 18 residues. Germline loops: CDR1 MGHRA, CDR2 YSYEKL. Unmatched junction bases numbered 22, after V lost 4 bases and J lost 7 bases. CDR3 protein: CASSLTGASGVGTREQYF. DNA of the CDR3: TGCGCCAGCAGCCTAACGGGAGCTAGCGGAGTCGGCACGCGGGAGCAGTACTTC.

This clonotype occurred a few times. V and J are TRBV27 and TRBJ2-5; D unclear. The CDR3 loop spans 15 amino acids. Germline V gene sequence: CDR1 MNHEY, CDR2 SMNVEV (reference sequence). V lost 9 bases, J lost 2 bases, and 19 bases lay in between. In nucleotides, the CDR3 is TGTGCCAGGCGTTCGAATCATCCCGCGCAAGAGACCCAGTACTTC. Its translation is CARRSNHPAQETQYF.

This clonotype was counted only a few times. The rearrangement links TRBV18 to TRBJ2-1, with 7 bases matching TRBD1. V gave up 3 bases and J gave up 2 bases; unmatched junction bases: 7. Germline loops: CDR1 KGHSH, CDR2 LQKENI. The CDR3 is made up of 16 amino acids. CDR3 amino acids: CASSPPRGGTYNEQFF. The CDR3 bases are TGTGCCAGCTCACCCCCCAGAGGGGGCACCTACAATGAGCAGTTCTTC.

The V gene is TRBV6-1, the J gene TRBJ2-7; 9 bases are a match to TRBD1. Germline lookup yields CDR1 MNHNS and CDR2 SASEGT. Germline trimming cut 6 bases from V and 9 bases from J; bases unmatched to any gene: 12. The CDR3 covers 14 residues. The CDR3 DNA sequence: TGTGCCAGCAGCTCACAGGGGGCCCCCGGCGGGCAGTACTTC. Encoded protein: CASSSQGAPGGQYF.

This clonotype was found a few times. The chain employs TRBV20-1 and TRBJ2-1; D is undetermined. The CDR3 spans 15 residues. V lost 2 bases and J 5 bases, leaving 16 bases between the germline ends. Germline V lookup: CDR1 DFQATT, CDR2 SNEGSKA (reference sequence). The CDR3 reads CSARPLSRFDNEQFF. CDR3 DNA sequence: TGCAGTGCTAGACCCCTTTCGCGTTTCGACAATGAGCAGTTCTTC.

The chain uses TRBV15 and TRBJ1-1, with D unresolved. In germline, CDR1 is LNHNV, CDR2 YYDKDF (reference sequence). V lost 1 base and J 3 bases, leaving 6 bases between the germline ends. This CDR3 comprises 13 residues. The chain's CDR3 is CATSRAMYTEAFF. For the CDR3, the DNA is TGTGCCACCAGCAGAGCCATGTACACTGAAGCTTTCTTT.

V and J are TRBV7-9 and TRBJ2-2; no clear D. The CDR3 length is 10 residues. Germline loops: CDR1 SEHNR, CDR2 FQNEAQ (reference sequence). Trimming stripped 8 bases from V and 11 bases from J, with 9 bases between. DNA of the CDR3: TGTGCCAGCGACGTCGGCGAGCTGTTTTTT. Its protein is CASDVGELFF.